The sequence of this T cell receptor beta chain was determined in a study of CD8 T cells in ankylosing spondylitis. Study-level points and caveats: Characteristic of ankylosing spondylitis blood, it appeared, was a TCR beta motif comprising eight highly homologous variants. The authors reported significant enrichment of disease-linked clones in matched ankylosing spondylitis synovial fluid. Relatively rare in peripheral blood, disease-linked clones were also CD8+.

A few counts support this clonotype. Its matching antigen is unknown. There are 14 residues in the CDR3. V dropped 2 bases and J dropped 1 base, with 5 bases sitting between them. CDR1 and CDR2 from the germline V gene are KGHSH and LQKENI. A quantitative 5'-RACE method, one with molecular barcodes, was used to make TCR beta libraries. TCRdb re-called the 5' RACE reads with MiXCR, one entry per CDR3 protein. The sample lists fewer than 650,000 distinct CDR3 sequences, about 13% seen once, with nearly 7% in the top ten. Sample: blood, either unsorted or a sorted T cell fraction (not recorded which). The rearrangement uses TRBV18 and TRBJ2-2; D remains ambiguous. This TCR derives from a male donor with ankylosing spondylitis. CDR3 coding DNA: TGTGCCAGCTCACCAGAGAGGAACACCGGGGAGCTGTTTTTT. The encoded protein is CASSPERNTGELFF.